What follows is one TCR beta chain and its context. This entry comes from a study of blood T cell repertoires in COVID-19. At the level of the study: The study drew acute and convalescent COVID-19 samples from the United States, Italy and Spain.

Recruitment covered 20 to 25 US areas and drew participants whose ages spanned roughly 18 to 95 years. Cohorts were assigned according to the clinical history that participants reported. Produced via immunoSEQ multiplex PCR; TCRdb's table is partial and in-frame only. The sample has about 280,000 clones, about 90% seen once. Trimming removed 3 bases from V and 4 bases from J, with 9 bases in between. The CDR3 runs 13 residues. Germline V gene lookup returns CDR1 SGHTA and CDR2 FQGNSA. The sequence came from a woman in her late teens or twenties with acute COVID-19. The V call is TRBV7-2, the J call TRBJ2-5; perhaps TRBD1 as D (6 bases). Sequences were obtained from PBMCs or T cells enriched from blood (not recorded which). The CDR3 bases are TGTGCCAGCAGCTTCGACAGGAGAGAGACCCAGTACTTC. The encoded protein is CASSFDRRETQYF.